This entry is about one T cell receptor (beta chain). Authors' processing steps: Estimated nucleated cell counts came from reference gene primer amplification. The repertoire was sequenced with immunoSEQ multiplex PCR; TCRdb's copy has only in-frame clones and lacks some. V and J calls and clone size are copied from that table; D and trimming were computed from the DNA. The table has some 100,000 clones, more than 70% seen once. The data originate from a study of blood T cell repertoires in COVID-19. Study-wide context: Sources were T cells, B-cell-depleted T cells, or PBMCs; the material itself was cDNA or gDNA.

CDR1 is LGHDT and CDR2 is YNNKEL in the germline V gene (reference sequence). V was cut by 0 bases and J by 5 bases, with 5 bases left in between. The CDR3 sequence is 13 residues long. The TCR was taken from a human donor in a cohort sampled during active COVID-19. Sample: peripheral blood. The rearrangement joins TRBV3-1 (or the pseudogene TRBV3-2) to TRBJ2-1, with D unresolved. The CDR3 loop is CASSQELNNEQFF. The CDR3 coding sequence is TGTGCCAGCAGCCAAGAATTAAACAATGAGCAGTTCTTC.